This TCR beta chain was profiled in a study of blood T cell repertoires in COVID-19 (TCRdb year 2020). For the wider study: The collaborator samples originated in the United States, Italy and Spain and spanned the acute and convalescent phases of COVID-19. HLA class I and class II types, where available, came from metadata supplied by the sample provider rather than from assay-based typing. The repertoires were released in a freely available public database intended as a resource for research on the immune response to SARS-CoV-2. The prospective study material was composed of cDNA or gDNA derived from T cells, B-cell-depleted T cells, or PBMCs. The sample metadata nearly always contained a de-identified subject ID, COVID-19 status, age in years and sex. The samples were drawn from two sources: the first 160 participants of the ongoing ImmuneRACE study, and 1,200 or so subjects contributed by 6 global collaborators. Subjects who had been exposed to COVID-19, were actively infected with it, or had recovered from it provided the deeply sampled blood TCRbeta repertoires that made up the dataset. Overall study outcomes, separate from this receptor: The quantity of clinical and demographic metadata differed by source and by participant and was supplied without curation.

On this clone itself: Its antigen is still unknown. The sample holds no much larger clone one base away, and base qualities are not on file.

Germline trimming: 6 bases from V, 3 bases from J; junction bases outside gene matches: 4. The CDR3 contains 15 residues, cysteine and phenylalanine counted. Only CDR3 DNA is held: 45 bases, read in frame from base 1. CDR1 and CDR2 are read off the germline V gene as ENHRY and SYGVKD. In the prospective study, participants were roughly 18 to 100 years old, resided in about two dozen geographic areas of the United States, and were enrolled through a virtual design. Cohort assignment in the prospective study relied on participant-reported clinical history from a screening survey and a study questionnaire. ImmuneRACE Cohort 3 recovered participants were defined by two consecutive negative NP/OP PCR tests, healthcare professional clearance, or symptom resolution. Mobile phlebotomists in the prospective study collected whole blood, serum and a nasopharyngeal or oropharyngeal swab from every participant. Participants in the prospective study had the option to provide additional blood draws and questionnaires over an approximately 2-month period. Prospective study blood samples were shipped either frozen or at room temperature before DNA extraction.

TCRbeta CDR3 regions were amplified from genomic DNA using the immunoSEQ Assay, a bias-controlled multiplex PCR. The paper's data handling went like this. Nucleated cell counts per sample were estimated from amplification of reference gene primers within the assay. Sequence reads were collapsed and filtered to measure the absolute abundance of every unique TCRbeta CDR3 rearrangement. For each sample, productive Simpson clonality was calculated as the square root of Simpson's diversity index over productive rearrangements. TCRdb obtained this table from immuneACCESS and retained in-frame rearrangements with V and J assigned. These tables miss some clones; where compared with another copy, unresolved V genes account for less than half of the shortfall, and the remainder is unexplained. V and J calls and clone size come straight from that table; D and trimming were deduced from the DNA. For this sample the table gives some 510,000 clones, of which roughly 90% were detected only once. About 1.7% of the sample lies in the top ten.

The specimen was PBMCs or T cells enriched from blood (not recorded which). The clonotype comes from a woman aged 40 to 49 who had recovered from COVID-19. The rearranged chain carries TRBV10-3 and TRBJ2-2; 10 bases in between match TRBD1. The DNA reads TGTGCCATCAGGGACAGGGGGACCGACACCGGGGAGCTGTTTTTT. Protein translation: CAIRDRGTDTGELFF.